The source of this T cell receptor (beta chain) is a study of shared clonotypes between healthy human individuals. Study in general: The study enrolled a couple of women and three men aged 18 to 49. General study points: Compared with memory subsets, naive subsets generally had larger estimated richness. The low donor count limited represented genetic and exposure-history diversity.

The repertoire was sequenced with immunoSEQ multiplex PCR; TCRdb's copy has only in-frame clones and lacks some. The sample records about 2.2 million clones, approximately 94% being singletons. V was shortened by 0 bases and J by 4 bases, with 7 bases between the two germline ends. This CDR3 contains 14 residues. Germline loops: CDR1 ENHRY, CDR2 SYGVKD. The naive CD8 population came from CD45RO-negative cells selected for CCR7, without terminally differentiated effector memory CD45RA+ cells. Concerning this clone itself: What it binds is not known.

The TCR sequence derives from a man aged 18 to 30 in good health. Some clones in this sample may be carry-over from other donors' samples. The specimen was naive CD8+ T cells from PBMCs. The chain couples TRBV10-3 to TRBJ1-3; D not certain. The CDR3 loop is CAISESGGGNTIYF. The CDR3 nucleotides read TGTGCCATCAGTGAGTCGGGAGGAGGAAACACCATATATTTT.